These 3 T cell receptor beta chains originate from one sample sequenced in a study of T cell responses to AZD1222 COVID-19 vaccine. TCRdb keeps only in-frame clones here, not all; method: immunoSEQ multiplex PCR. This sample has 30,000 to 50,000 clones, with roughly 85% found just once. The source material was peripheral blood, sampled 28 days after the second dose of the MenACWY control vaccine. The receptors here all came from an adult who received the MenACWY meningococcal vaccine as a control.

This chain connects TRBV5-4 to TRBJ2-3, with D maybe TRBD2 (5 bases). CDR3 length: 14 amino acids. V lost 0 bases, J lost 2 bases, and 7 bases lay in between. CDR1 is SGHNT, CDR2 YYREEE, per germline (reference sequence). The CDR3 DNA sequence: TGTGCCAGCAGCTTGGCGACTACCACAGATACGCAGTATTTT. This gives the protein CASSLATTTDTQYF.

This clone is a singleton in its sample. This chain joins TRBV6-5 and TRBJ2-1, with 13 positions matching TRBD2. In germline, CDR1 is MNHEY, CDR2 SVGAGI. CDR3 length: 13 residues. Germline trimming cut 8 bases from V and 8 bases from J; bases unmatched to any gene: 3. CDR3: CASGLAGDDEQFF. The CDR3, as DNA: TGTGCCAGCGGACTAGCGGGAGACGATGAGCAGTTCTTC.

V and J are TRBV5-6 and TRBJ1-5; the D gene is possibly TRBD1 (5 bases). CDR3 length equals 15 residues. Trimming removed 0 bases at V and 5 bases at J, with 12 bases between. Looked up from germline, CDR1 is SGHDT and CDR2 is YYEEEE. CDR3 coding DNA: TGTGCCAGCAGCTTGGCAGGGAATGGATATCAGCCCCAGCATTTT. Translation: CASSLAGNGYQPQHF.